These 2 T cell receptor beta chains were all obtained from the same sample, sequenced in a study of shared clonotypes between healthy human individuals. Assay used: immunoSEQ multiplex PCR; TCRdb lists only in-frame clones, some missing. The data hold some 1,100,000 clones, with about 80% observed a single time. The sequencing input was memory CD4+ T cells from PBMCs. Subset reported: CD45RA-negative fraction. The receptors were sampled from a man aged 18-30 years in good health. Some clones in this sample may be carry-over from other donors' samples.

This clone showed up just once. CDR3 nucleotides: TGTGCCAGCAGGATAGGGCAGGCGTACACAGATACGCAGTATTTT. This sequence encodes CASRIGQAYTDTQYF. V usage is TRBV27 and J usage is TRBJ2-3, with D uncertain. Trimming stripped 6 bases from V and 2 bases from J, with 15 bases between. Per the germline V gene, CDR1 is MNHEY and CDR2 is SMNVEV (reference sequence). CDR3 length: 15 amino acids.

DNA for the CDR3: TGCGCCAGCAGGCGTACACCGGGACTTCAGGATACGCAGTATTTT. It codes for CASRRTPGLQDTQYF. The V call is TRBV5-1, the J call TRBJ2-3, with D perhaps matching TRBD2 (6 bases). With 5 bases removed from V and 6 bases from J, the gap between germline ends came to 19 bases. The CDR3 contains 15 residues. The germline gives CDR1 SGHRS, CDR2 YFSETQ.